In its sample, the clone carrying this TCR beta chain was seen many times. Its antigen is not known. The record originates from a study of CD8 T cells in ankylosing spondylitis. Overall study findings and caveats: A TCR beta motif made of several highly homologous variants seemed typical of ankylosing spondylitis blood. Matched synovial fluid from ankylosing spondylitis patients was reported to be enriched for disease-linked clones.

V was trimmed by 7 bases and J by 3 bases, leaving 15 bases between them. This CDR3 has 15 amino acids. TCRdb called the 5' RACE reads again in MiXCR, with one record for every CDR3 protein. Found here are a few hundred thousand distinct CDR3 sequences, approximately 11% of them singletons; the top ten hold 6% to 8.5%. The gene calls are TRBV12-3 or TRBV12-4 and TRBJ2-2; D unclear. The sequence was obtained from a male donor with ankylosing spondylitis or in good health (not recorded which). Input material: blood, either unsorted or a sorted T cell fraction (not recorded which). The CDR3 coding sequence is TGTGCCAGCACCACGACCGGGTCCTACACCGGGGAGCTGTTTTTT. As protein: CASTTTGSYTGELFF.